The TCR beta chain described here comes from a study of T-cell memory formation after mild COVID-19. This CDR3 has 14 amino acids. V shed 4 bases, J shed 8 bases, and the junction held 9 bases outside the gene matches. CDR1 and CDR2 from the germline V gene are SGHDT and YYEEEE. Notes on the study in general: Researchers could not confirm that second-wave clones peaking on day 37 targeted SARS-CoV-2.

This clonotype came up a few times. As yet, its antigen is unknown. Each CDR3 protein is one row after TCRdb ran MiXCR on the 5' RACE reads. The sample yields about 300,000 distinct CDR3 sequences, 15% to 20% seen once. The sequencing sample was made of PBMCs or a T cell subset sorted from them (not recorded which). The sequence came from a man younger than 35 who had mild COVID-19 (a few samples of this study predate the infection). Cell type and time point are not known. The chain employs TRBV5-6 and TRBJ2-1; 7 bases are shared with TRBD1. CDR3 nucleotides: TGTGCCAGCAGCATAGGGACAGCTAGCCATGAGCAGTTCTTC. Translated, it gives CASSIGTASHEQFF.